The rows below give T cell receptor beta chains drawn from one sample of a study of blood T cells in healthy people across ages. TCRdb re-called the 5' RACE reads through MiXCR, storing one row per CDR3 protein. The table records over a million distinct CDR3 sequences, approximately 42% of them present only once. Sequencing was carried out using blood. These receptor sequences come from a woman aged 18-29 years in good health. Both conserved end residues are part of each CDR3. A D gene is named only where the DNA matches it firmly. The size entry is marked missing in some rows and otherwise reads once, few, many or a size class.

few,TRBV27,TRBJ2-7,TRBD1,TGTGCCAGCACAGACCGGGACAGAAACAATGAGCAGTACTTC,CASTDRDRNNEQYF
.,TRBV12-3/TRBV12-4,TRBJ2-3,.,TGTGCCAGCAGTTTATTTCCCTTCCTTGGTAGCGCTTCGGATACGCAGTATTTT,CASSLFPFLGSASDTQYF
few,TRBV6-5,TRBJ1-5,.,TGTGCCAGCGGGCGGGATCAGCCCCAGCATTTT,CASGRDQPQHF
.,TRBV7-8,TRBJ1-1,.,TGTGCCAGCAGCCATCGATACGGGAATGAAGCTTTCTTT,CASSHRYGNEAFF
few,TRBV7-6,TRBJ2-1,.,TGTGCCAGCAGACCGACAGACCGGGACAAATCTTACAATGAGCAGTTCTTC,CASRPTDRDKSYNEQFF
few,TRBV4-3,TRBJ2-5,TRBD2,TGCGCCAGCAGCCAGAACCCACTAGCGGGAGATTGGTACTTC,CASSQNPLAGDWYF
.,TRBV30,TRBJ2-1,TRBD2,TGTGCCCAGACTAGCGGTGGGGGATACAATGAGCAGTTCTTC,CAQTSGGGYNEQFF
.,TRBV2,TRBJ1-2,TRBD1,TGTGCCAGCAGTGAAGTGACAGGGGTAGGCGGCTACACCTTC,CASSEVTGVGGYTF
.,TRBV19,TRBJ1-2,.,TGTGCCAGTTTGTCAAAGCCCCTTGGAGACGGCAGCAACTATGGCTACACCTTC,CASLSKPLGDGSNYGYTF
.,TRBV28,TRBJ2-7,.,TGTGCCAGCAGTTTACAGTGGGAGCAATCCTACGAGCAGTACTTC,CASSLQWEQSYEQYF
.,TRBV7-9,TRBJ2-1,TRBD2,TGTGCCAGCAGCTTAGGTAGCGGGAGGCACAATGAGCAGTTCTTC,CASSLGSGRHNEQFF
.,TRBV3-1,TRBJ2-5,TRBD2,TGTGCCAGCGGGAAACTAGCGGATCGAGAGACCCAGTACTTC,CASGKLADRETQYF
few,TRBV4-3,TRBJ1-3,.,TGCGCCAGCCGCCCACAGGGTCTATCTGGAAACACCATATATTTT,CASRPQGLSGNTIYF
.,TRBV18,TRBJ1-5,.,TGTGCCAGCAGCCTAGATGACAATCAGCCCCAGCATTTT,CASSLDDNQPQHF
.,TRBV20-1,TRBJ2-3,.,TGCAGTGCTATCCCCAACAGTTCCCCTCTCGACACGCAGTATTTT,CSAIPNSSPLDTQYF
.,TRBV4-1,TRBJ2-1,.,TGCGCCAGCAGCCAAGATCGGGACATTTTCTACAATGAGCAGTTCTTC,CASSQDRDIFYNEQFF
few,TRBV4-3,TRBJ1-4,.,TGCGCCAGCAGCCAAGTTAGAAGGACCGATTATGAAAAACTGTTTTTT,CASSQVRRTDYEKLFF
.,TRBV7-9,TRBJ2-1,TRBD2,TGTGCCAGCAGCTCCCTCTACTTTAGCGGGGTAAACAATGAGCAGTTCTTC,CASSSLYFSGVNNEQFF
.,TRBV11-2,TRBJ1-1,.,TGTGCCAGCAGCTTAGTGGAGGGGGTGAACACTGAAGCTTTCTTT,CASSLVEGVNTEAFF
.,TRBV20-1,TRBJ2-1,.,TGCAGTGCTAGAGTTCTAAGGCGATACAATGAGCAGTTCTTC,CSARVLRRYNEQFF
.,TRBV12-3/TRBV12-4,TRBJ1-2,.,TGTGCCAGTAGTGTAGGGGGGCGGGTTTATGGCTACACCTTC,CASSVGGRVYGYTF
.,TRBV20-1,TRBJ2-2,TRBD1,TGCAGTGCTAACAGACAGGGGAACACCGGGGAGCTGTTTTTT,CSANRQGNTGELFF
.,TRBV4-3,TRBJ2-5,.,TGCGCCAGCAGCCAAGTGTGGGCCCAAGAGACCCAGTACTTC,CASSQVWAQETQYF
.,TRBV25-1,TRBJ2-4,TRBD2,TGTGCCAGCAGTGGTAGCGGGAACATTCAGTACTTC,CASSGSGNIQYF
few,TRBV20-1,TRBJ1-2,TRBD1,TGCAGTGCTAGAGACACCCGGGACAGCTATGGCTACACCTTC,CSARDTRDSYGYTF
few,TRBV20-1,TRBJ1-5,.,TGCAGTGCCCCCGACACGGGGGCCAATCAGCCCCAGCATTTT,CSAPDTGANQPQHF
few,TRBV4-2,TRBJ2-5,.,TGTGCCAGCAGCCAAGAGGACCTAGGCGTGGGGACCCAGTACTTC,CASSQEDLGVGTQYF
few,TRBV12-5,TRBJ1-1,.,TGTGCTAGTGGAGTTTATACGGCGGACAGTGAAGCTTTCTTT,CASGVYTADSEAFF
.,TRBV20-1,TRBJ1-1,TRBD1,TGCAGTGCCATTGGACAGGCTCGTTCTGAAGCTTTCTTT,CSAIGQARSEAFF
few,TRBV4-1,TRBJ2-3,.,TGCGCCAGCAGAAAGACGACAGGAGGAGATACGCAGTATTTT,CASRKTTGGDTQYF
.,TRBV9,TRBJ2-1,.,TGTGCCAGCAGCGTCCGGGACGGCATCTACAATGAGCAGTTCTTC,CASSVRDGIYNEQFF
.,TRBV7-3,TRBJ2-4,TRBD1,TGTGCCAGCAGCCTCACAAGACAGGGGTCCAAAAACATTCAGTACTTC,CASSLTRQGSKNIQYF
.,TRBV3-1,TRBJ2-3,TRBD1,TGTGCCAGCAGCCATCGACAGGGGAGCACAGATACGCAGTATTTT,CASSHRQGSTDTQYF
few,TRBV12-3/TRBV12-4,TRBJ2-7,TRBD2,TGTGCCAGCAGCCCGTCCGGGACTAGCGGGGGTTCTACCCACGAGCAGTACTTC,CASSPSGTSGGSTHEQYF
few,TRBV20-1,TRBJ2-3,TRBD2,TGCAGTGCTAGAGATCGGACTAGCGGAAGGCTTGGAAGAACAGATACGCAGTATTTT,CSARDRTSGRLGRTDTQYF
few,TRBV29-1,TRBJ1-1,TRBD1,TGCAGCGTTGAGGGAGGGGGACAGGTTGGAACTTTCTTT,CSVEGGGQVGTFF
few,TRBV18,TRBJ2-3,.,TGTGCCAGCTCACCACGACCAGAGGTATGGGCAGATACGCAGTATTTT,CASSPRPEVWADTQYF
few,TRBV29-1,TRBJ1-1,.,TGCAGCGTTGAAGAAAGGGCAGCGAACACTGAAGCTTTCTTT,CSVEERAANTEAFF
few,TRBV7-9,TRBJ1-2,.,TGTGCCAGCAGCGTCGCAGGGGCCTACAGGGCTAACTATGGCTACACCTTC,CASSVAGAYRANYGYTF
.,TRBV2,TRBJ1-6,TRBD1,TGTGCCAGCAGGGAACAGGGGGCTGTACCCCTCCACTTT,CASREQGAVPLHF
.,TRBV29-1,TRBJ2-7,TRBD2,TGCAGCGTTGGCAGCCAGCGGGGAACCTACGAGCAGTACTTC,CSVGSQRGTYEQYF